These 26 T cell receptor beta chains share one sample of origin, sequenced in a study of shared clonotypes between healthy human individuals (dated by TCRdb to 2019 to 2021). Receptor amplification or capture employed the immunoSEQ multiplex PCR assay. The table was pulled from immuneACCESS by TCRdb, which kept in-frame rearrangements only. Such tables lose some clones; where checked, under half of the loss comes from unresolved V genes, and the rest has no known cause. The sample table contains 2.3 million or so clones; only one count was recorded for 85% to 95% of them. The top ten constitute 0.3% to 0.4% of the sample. Sequencing used naive CD4+ T cells from PBMCs. Reading the label with the study, this specimen's cell subset or site is: CD45RA+ positively selected. The receptors derive from a man between 18 and 29 years old in good health. Some clones in this sample may be carry-over from other donors' samples.

V is TRBV18 and J is TRBJ1-2; the match to TRBD1 covers 12 bases. Per germline, CDR1 KGHSH and CDR2 LQKENI. Trimming cost V 2 bases and J 7 bases; bases outside gene matches: 2. The CDR3 is 14 amino acids. The CDR3 loop reads CASSPGTGGFGYTF. The CDR3 coding sequence is TGTGCCAGCTCACCAGGGACAGGGGGCTTTGGCTACACCTTC.

This clone was counted a single time. V usage is TRBV7-2 and J usage is TRBJ1-3; D gene ambiguous. The CDR3 has 14 residues. The V gene lost 5 bases and the J gene lost 0 bases, with 8 bases spanning the gap. In germline, CDR1 is SGHTA, CDR2 FQGNSA. This CDR3 reads CASSPGDSGNTIYF. In nucleotides, the CDR3 is TGTGCCAGCAGCCCTGGGGACTCTGGAAACACCATATATTTT. The whole variable domain, filled in from reference TRBV7-2 and TRBJ1-3, reads GAGVSQSPSNKVTEKGKDVELRCDPISGHTALYWYRQSLGQGLEFLIYFQGNSAPDKSGLPSDRFSAERTGGSVSTLTIQRTQQEDSAVYLCASSPGDSGNTIYFGEGSWLTVV.

V usage is TRBV9 and J usage is TRBJ1-3; 7 bases are shared with TRBD1. The CDR3 is 16 amino acids. With V trimmed by 3 bases and J by 2 bases, 8 bases remained unmatched. The V gene's germline CDR1 is SGDLS and CDR2 YYNGEE. The CDR3 sequence is CASSGSTGRAGNTIYF. The CDR3 coding sequence is TGTGCCAGCAGCGGATCGACAGGGAGGGCTGGAAACACCATATATTTT.

The sample holds one count of this clone. The CDR3 DNA is TGTGCCACGGGGTCGAGACGGACAGCTAGCAATCAGCCCCAGCATTTT. As protein: CATGSRRTASNQPQHF. The J gene is TRBJ1-5, the V gene TRBV15; D might be TRBD1 (6 bases). V lost 9 bases and J 0 bases, leaving 18 bases between the germline ends. CDR1 is LNHNV and CDR2 is YYDKDF in the germline V gene (reference sequence). The CDR3 has 16 residues.

This clone was recorded once. The chain couples TRBV7-2 to TRBJ2-1; 9 nucleotides line up with TRBD1. CDR3 length: 15 amino acids. The ends lost 5 bases at V and 3 bases at J; junction bases unmatched: 5. CDR1 is SGHTA and CDR2 is FQGNSA in the germline V gene. The CDR3: CASSLQDRGYNEQFF. The CDR3 bases are TGTGCCAGCAGCCTTCAGGACAGGGGCTACAATGAGCAGTTCTTC.

The chain combines TRBV7-3 with TRBJ2-3, with D tentatively TRBD2 (6 bases). CDR1 is SGHTA and CDR2 is FQGTGA in the germline V gene. The V and J ends lost 5 bases and 5 bases respectively, with 14 bases between them. The CDR3 loop spans 14 amino acids. The CDR3 DNA reads TGTGCCAGCAGCCTCGCGGGGCCGGGAGATACGCAGTATTTT. Its translation is CASSLAGPGDTQYF.

V and J are TRBV11-2 and TRBJ1-2, with D perhaps TRBD1 (5 bases). CDR1 and CDR2 (germline): SGHAT, FQNNGV. V was pared by 5 bases and J by 2 bases, with 12 bases between. CDR3 size: 14 residues. CDR3 in DNA: TGTGCCAGCAGCCCCCGGGACTGGAACTATGGCTACACCTTC. It specifies CASSPRDWNYGYTF. Combining the CDR3 with reference TRBV11-2 and TRBJ1-2 gives the whole variable domain EAGVAQSPRYKIIEKRQSVAFWCNPISGHATLYWYQQILGQGPKLLIQFQNNGVVDDSQLPKDRFSAERLKGVDSTLKIQPAKLEDSAVYLCASSPRDWNYGYTFGSGTRLTVV.

Comment on this clone: This specimen includes other DNA sequences encoding the same CDR3. This chain links TRBV6-5 with TRBJ2-7; no clear D gene. Germline CDR1 MNHEY, CDR2 SVGAGI. The length of the CDR3 is 11 residues. V was clipped by 5 bases and J by 3 bases, with 5 bases between them. CDR3 DNA: TGTGCCAGCAGTAGCTTCTACGAGCAGTACTTC. Its translation: CASSSFYEQYF.

The chain has TRBV11-2 and TRBJ2-1; maybe TRBD2 (6 bases). Trimming took 4 bases from V and 13 from J, leaving 8 bases between them. Germline V gives CDR1 SGHAT, CDR2 FQNNGV. The CDR3 extends over 10 amino acids. The CDR3 coding sequence is TGTGCCAGCAGCTCCGGGACTCAGTTCTTC. This codes for CASSSGTQFF.

The genes are TRBV13 and TRBJ2-2; 12 nucleotides line up with TRBD2. The CDR3 contains 15 residues. V shed 3 bases, J shed 6 bases, and the junction held 2 bases outside the gene matches. Germline V gives CDR1 PRHDT, CDR2 FYEKMQ (reference sequence). CDR3 bases: TGTGCCAGCAGCTTCCCTAGCGGGAGGGCCGGGGAGCTGTTTTTT. This codes for CASSFPSGRAGELFF. The full variable domain, completed using reference TRBV13 and TRBJ2-2, is AAGVIQSPRHLIKEKRETATLKCYPIPRHDTVYWYQQGPGQDPQFLISFYEKMQSDKGSIPDRFSAQQFSDYHSELNMSSLELGDSALYFCASSFPSGRAGELFFGEGSRLTVL.

This chain uses TRBV15 with TRBJ1-6, with 8 bases identical to TRBD1. V gave up 0 bases and J gave up 10 bases; unmatched junction bases: 8. This CDR3 comprises 16 residues. CDR1 is LNHNV and CDR2 is YYDKDF in the germline V gene (reference sequence). The CDR3 sequence is CATSRDLGQGGSPLHF. The CDR3 nucleotides are TGTGCCACCAGCAGAGATTTAGGACAGGGAGGGTCACCCCTCCACTTT.

The chain carries TRBV11-2 and TRBJ1-3, with D unclear. Germline values: CDR1 SGHAT, CDR2 FQNNGV. The length of the CDR3 is 15 residues. The V gene lost 1 base and the J gene lost 0 bases, with 7 bases spanning the gap. The CDR3 protein is CASSLVFSSGNTIYF. CDR3 in DNA: TGTGCCAGCAGCTTAGTTTTCAGCTCTGGAAACACCATATATTTT.

The chain combines TRBV5-8 with TRBJ2-7, with D possibly TRBD2 on 5 matching bases. Germline lookup yields CDR1 SGHTS and CDR2 YDEGEE. The CDR3 runs to 16 residues. V lost 1 base and J 0 bases, leaving 14 bases between the germline ends. The CDR3 DNA sequence: TGTGCCAGCAGCTTGCCCAGACTCGGGGTCTCCTACGAGCAGTACTTC. Encoded protein: CASSLPRLGVSYEQYF.

The rearrangement uses TRBV27 and TRBJ1-5, with D hard to call. V dropped 2 bases and J dropped 0 bases, with 11 bases sitting between them. The CDR3 totals 16 residues. From germline, CDR1 is MNHEY and CDR2 SMNVEV (reference sequence). As DNA, the CDR3 is TGTGCCAGCAGTTTAAACAGTCAGTATAGCAATCAGCCCCAGCATTTT. Its translation is CASSLNSQYSNQPQHF.

The J gene is TRBJ1-4, the V gene TRBV5-1; 7 nucleotides line up with TRBD1. The CDR3 is 13 residues long. Germline assignment: CDR1 SGHRS and CDR2 YFSETQ. V shed 5 bases, J shed 7 bases, and the junction held 5 bases outside the gene matches. CDR3 DNA sequence: TGCGCCAGCAGACGGGACAGTGCTGAAAAACTGTTTTTT. Translation gives CASRRDSAEKLFF.

The chain couples TRBV12-5 to TRBJ1-1, with unresolved D. Germline-derived CDR1 and CDR2 are LGHNT and FRNRAP. The V gene lost 7 bases and the J gene lost 1 base, with 10 bases spanning the gap. The CDR3 length is 13 residues. Here the CDR3 DNA reads TGTGCTAGTGCTCTCTCCGGGAACACTGAAGCTTTCTTT. Translating it yields CASALSGNTEAFF.

The V and J genes are TRBV28 and TRBJ2-6; tentative D call: TRBD1 (5 bases). Germline values: CDR1 MDHEN, CDR2 SYDVKM. The CDR3 length is 15 residues. The V end was cut by 4 bases, the J end by 0 bases, with 7 bases between. The CDR3 here is CASSYRFSGANVLTF. CDR3 bases: TGTGCCAGCAGTTACAGGTTCTCTGGGGCCAACGTCCTGACTTTC. The full variable domain, with the rest looked up from reference TRBV28 and TRBJ2-6, is DVKVTQSSRYLVKRTGEKVFLECVQDMDHENMFWYRQDPGLGLRLIYFSYDVKMKEKGDIPEGYSVSREKKERFSLILESASTNQTSMYLCASSYRFSGANVLTFGAGSRLTVL.

CDR3 protein: CASSPGTSRYTGELFF. In DNA, the CDR3 is TGTGCCAGCAGCCCGGGGACTAGCCGCTACACCGGGGAGCTGTTTTTT. J is TRBJ2-2 and V is TRBV7-3, with 9 bases that match TRBD2. J lost 3 bases, V lost 5 bases, and 7 bases had no gene match. This CDR3 contains 16 residues. The germline gives CDR1 SGHTA, CDR2 FQGTGA.

Note on this clone: Other DNA sequences in this specimen translate into the identical CDR3. The chain combines TRBV9 with TRBJ2-1; 11 bases line up with TRBD2. Germline loops: CDR1 SGDLS, CDR2 YYNGEE. J was trimmed by 4 bases and V by 3 bases; bases with no gene match: 3. The CDR3 sequence is 15 residues long. The CDR3 DNA follows: TGTGCCAGCAGCGAGGGACTAGCGGTTTACAATGAGCAGTTCTTC. Protein sequence: CASSEGLAVYNEQFF.

The chain couples TRBV5-1 to TRBJ2-5, with 8 bases identical to TRBD1. The germline CDR1 and CDR2 sequences are SGHRS and YFSETQ. V lost 5 bases to trimming and J lost 5 bases; unmatched junction nucleotides: 11. The CDR3 extends over 15 amino acids. This CDR3 reads CASRGQGDRLETQYF. The CDR3 DNA reads as TGCGCCAGCAGAGGACAGGGCGACCGACTGGAGACCCAGTACTTC.

This clone showed up just once. The rearrangement links TRBV2 to TRBJ1-2; D might be TRBD1 (6 bases). CDR1 SNHLY and CDR2 FYNNEI come from the germline V gene. Trimming took 1 base from V and 4 from J, leaving 13 bases between them. This CDR3 comprises 15 residues. CDR3 loop: CASSEELGQTYGYTF. CDR3 nucleotides: TGTGCCAGCAGTGAAGAGCTAGGACAGACCTATGGCTACACCTTC.

The chain joins TRBV11-2 to TRBJ2-2, with a tentative D call TRBD2 (6 bases). CDR3 length equals 17 residues. The germline V gene has CDR1 SGHAT and CDR2 FQNNGV. Between the trimmed V and J ends, which lost 6 bases and 2 bases, there was a span of 19 bases. The CDR3 coding sequence is TGTGCCAGCAGACAAATCTTCACTAGCCTTAACACCGGGGAGCTGTTTTTT. Protein sequence: CASRQIFTSLNTGELFF.

The rearrangement uses TRBV5-1 and TRBJ2-4; no reliable D call. The CDR3 extends over 15 amino acids. The V gene lost 3 bases and the J gene lost 3 bases, with 13 bases spanning the gap. Per the germline V gene, CDR1 is SGHRS and CDR2 is YFSETQ. The CDR3 coding sequence is TGCGCCAGCAGCTCGGAGCCCCGAGACAAAAACATTCAGTACTTC. Translating it yields CASSSEPRDKNIQYF.

The chain carries TRBV6-1 and TRBJ2-7, with 9 bases aligning to TRBD1. This CDR3 region has 14 residues. Trimming removed 8 bases from V and 3 bases from J; junction bases left unmatched: 8. Per the germline V gene, CDR1 is MNHNS and CDR2 is SASEGT. The CDR3 bases are TGTGCCAGCTCAAAGGACAGGGGACTCTACGAGCAGTACTTC. It codes for CASSKDRGLYEQYF.

V gene TRBV28 combines with J gene TRBJ1-1; maybe TRBD1 (5 bases). V dropped 2 bases and J dropped 0 bases, with 10 bases sitting between them. This CDR3 has 15 amino acids. CDR1 MDHEN and CDR2 SYDVKM come from the germline V gene. The chain's CDR3 is CASSLIGAVNTEAFF. CDR3 sequence (DNA): TGTGCCAGCAGTTTAATTGGGGCTGTGAACACTGAAGCTTTCTTT. The whole variable domain, remainder taken from reference TRBV28 and TRBJ1-1, is DVKVTQSSRYLVKRTGEKVFLECVQDMDHENMFWYRQDPGLGLRLIYFSYDVKMKEKGDIPEGYSVSREKKERFSLILESASTNQTSMYLCASSLIGAVNTEAFFGQGTRLTVV.

A word on this clone: At the DNA level, this CDR3 is encoded by other sequences in the same sample as well. This rearrangement joins TRBV7-2 to TRBJ1-5; no reliable D call. Germline lookup yields CDR1 SGHTA and CDR2 FQGNSA. V was trimmed by 1 base and J by 3 bases, leaving 10 bases between them. The length of the CDR3 is 15 residues. The CDR3 loop reads CASSLDGGSNQPQHF. CDR3 nucleotide sequence: TGTGCCAGCAGCTTAGACGGCGGCTCCAATCAGCCCCAGCATTTT. Full variable domain (missing parts from reference TRBV7-2 and TRBJ1-5): GAGVSQSPSNKVTEKGKDVELRCDPISGHTALYWYRQSLGQGLEFLIYFQGNSAPDKSGLPSDRFSAERTGGSVSTLTIQRTQQEDSAVYLCASSLDGGSNQPQHFGDGTRLSIL.